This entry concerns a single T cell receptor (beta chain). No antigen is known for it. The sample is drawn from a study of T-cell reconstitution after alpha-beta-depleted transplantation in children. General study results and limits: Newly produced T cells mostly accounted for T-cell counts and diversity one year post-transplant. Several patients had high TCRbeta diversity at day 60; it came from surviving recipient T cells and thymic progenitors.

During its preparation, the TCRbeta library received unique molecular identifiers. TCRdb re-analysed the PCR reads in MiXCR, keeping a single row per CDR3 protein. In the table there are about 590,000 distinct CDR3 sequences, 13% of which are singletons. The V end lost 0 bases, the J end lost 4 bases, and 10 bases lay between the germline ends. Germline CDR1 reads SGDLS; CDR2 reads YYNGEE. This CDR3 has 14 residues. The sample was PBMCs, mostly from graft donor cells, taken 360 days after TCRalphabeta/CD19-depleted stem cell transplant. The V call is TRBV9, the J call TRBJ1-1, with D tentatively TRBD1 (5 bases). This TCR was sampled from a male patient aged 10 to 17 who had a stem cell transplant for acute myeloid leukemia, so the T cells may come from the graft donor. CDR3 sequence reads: CASSVEGSVTEAFF. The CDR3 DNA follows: TGTGCCAGCAGCGTAGAGGGGTCGGTCACTGAAGCTTTCTTT.